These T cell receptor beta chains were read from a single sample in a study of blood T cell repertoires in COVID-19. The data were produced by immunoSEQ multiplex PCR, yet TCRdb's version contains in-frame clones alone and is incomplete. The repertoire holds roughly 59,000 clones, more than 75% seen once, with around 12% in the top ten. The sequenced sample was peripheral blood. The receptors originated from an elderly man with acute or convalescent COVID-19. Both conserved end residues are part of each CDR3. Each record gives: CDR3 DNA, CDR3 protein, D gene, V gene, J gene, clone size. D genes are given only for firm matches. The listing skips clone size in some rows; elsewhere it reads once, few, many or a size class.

CDR3 DNA: TGTGCCAGCAGCCCACATACAGGGGTCTATGGCTACACCTTC
CDR3 protein: CASSPHTGVYGYTF
D gene: TRBD1
V gene: TRBV7-3
J gene: TRBJ1-2
clone size: NA

CDR3 DNA: TGTGCCAGCAGCCAAGATTCCCTAGCGGGGTTTTTCAAGCAGTTCTTC
CDR3 protein: CASSQDSLAGFFKQFF
D gene: TRBD2
V gene: TRBV3-1/TRBV3-2
J gene: TRBJ2-1
clone size: NA

CDR3 DNA: TGTGCCACCAGTGCTAGTGCTCAGAAAGAGACCCAGTACTTC
CDR3 protein: CATSASAQKETQYF
D gene: NA
V gene: TRBV24-1
J gene: TRBJ2-5
clone size: NA

CDR3 DNA: TGCGCCAGCAGCGAACAGGTCCACTCTGGAAACACCATATATTTT
CDR3 protein: CASSEQVHSGNTIYF
D gene: NA
V gene: TRBV5-1
J gene: TRBJ1-3
clone size: NA

CDR3 DNA: TGTGCCAGTAGTATAGGGACTCTAGCGGGAGTTCGGAATGAGCAGTTCTTC
CDR3 protein: CASSIGTLAGVRNEQFF
D gene: TRBD2
V gene: TRBV19
J gene: TRBJ2-1
clone size: NA

CDR3 DNA: TGTGCCAGCAGCCCTCCCCTGGGCGTGGAGACCCAGTACTTC
CDR3 protein: CASSPPLGVETQYF
D gene: NA
V gene: TRBV7-8
J gene: TRBJ2-5
clone size: few

CDR3 DNA: TGCGCCAGCAGCATGCGGACAGGGGAGACTGAAGCTTTCTTT
CDR3 protein: CASSMRTGETEAFF
D gene: TRBD1
V gene: TRBV5-1
J gene: TRBJ1-1
clone size: NA

CDR3 DNA: TGTGCCAGTAGCGGACAGTCTAGCAATCAGCCCCAGCATTTT
CDR3 protein: CASSGQSSNQPQHF
D gene: NA
V gene: TRBV19
J gene: TRBJ1-5
clone size: NA

CDR3 DNA: TGTGCCAGTAGTACGCTAACAGGGGCTCGGGAGCAGTACTTC
CDR3 protein: CASSTLTGAREQYF
D gene: TRBD1
V gene: TRBV19
J gene: TRBJ2-7
clone size: NA

CDR3 DNA: TGTGCCAGTACCCCGAGAGGGGGAAGGGGGAACACTGAAGCTTTCTTT
CDR3 protein: CASTPRGGRGNTEAFF
D gene: NA
V gene: TRBV19
J gene: TRBJ1-1
clone size: NA

CDR3 DNA: TGTGCCAGCAGTAATGTCCGGGGGACTTCAGGAACTGAAGCTTTCTTT
CDR3 protein: CASSNVRGTSGTEAFF
D gene: NA
V gene: TRBV2
J gene: TRBJ1-1
clone size: NA

CDR3 DNA: TGTGCCAGCAGTCTCACAGGTGGGGTATACAATGGCTACACCTTC
CDR3 protein: CASSLTGGVYNGYTF
D gene: NA
V gene: TRBV28
J gene: TRBJ1-2
clone size: NA

CDR3 DNA: TGTGCCAGCAGTTTAGCGGTTAATCAGCCCCAGCATTTT
CDR3 protein: CASSLAVNQPQHF
D gene: NA
V gene: TRBV6-6
J gene: TRBJ1-5
clone size: NA

CDR3 DNA: TGTGCCAGCAGCTTAGTATTTAATAGCGGAGCAGATACGCAGTATTTT
CDR3 protein: CASSLVFNSGADTQYF
D gene: NA
V gene: TRBV7-2
J gene: TRBJ2-3
clone size: few

CDR3 DNA: TGTGCCAGCAGAGTAGCGGGGGGTGGGACCGGGGAGCTGTTTTTT
CDR3 protein: CASRVAGGGTGELFF
D gene: TRBD2
V gene: TRBV2
J gene: TRBJ2-2
clone size: NA

CDR3 DNA: TGTGCCAGCAGTCCACTGGGGCAAATCAATCAGCCCCAGCATTTT
CDR3 protein: CASSPLGQINQPQHF
D gene: NA
V gene: TRBV27
J gene: TRBJ1-5
clone size: NA

CDR3 DNA: TGTGCCAGCAGTACCAGACAGGGTCATTCACCCCTCCACTTT
CDR3 protein: CASSTRQGHSPLHF
D gene: TRBD1
V gene: TRBV27
J gene: TRBJ1-6
clone size: NA

CDR3 DNA: TGCGCCAGCAGCTTGGTAGGACAAAACACCGGGGAGCTGTTTTTT
CDR3 protein: CASSLVGQNTGELFF
D gene: NA
V gene: TRBV5-1
J gene: TRBJ2-2
clone size: NA

CDR3 DNA: TGTGCCAGCAACTCCCGGGTGACGGGGAGCACAGATACGCAGTATTTT
CDR3 protein: CASNSRVTGSTDTQYF
D gene: NA
V gene: TRBV11-3
J gene: TRBJ2-3
clone size: NA

CDR3 DNA: TGCGCCAGCAGCCAGGAGCGGGGGGCAAGCACAGATACGCAGTATTTT
CDR3 protein: CASSQERGASTDTQYF
D gene: TRBD2
V gene: TRBV4-1
J gene: TRBJ2-3
clone size: NA

CDR3 DNA: TGCGCCAGCAGCTTGAATGGACAGGGGGATCAGCCCCAGCATTTT
CDR3 protein: CASSLNGQGDQPQHF
D gene: TRBD1
V gene: TRBV5-1
J gene: TRBJ1-5
clone size: NA

CDR3 DNA: TGTGCCACCAGCAGAGATTTGCGACAGGGGAATTCACCCCTCCACTTT
CDR3 protein: CATSRDLRQGNSPLHF
D gene: TRBD1
V gene: TRBV15
J gene: TRBJ1-6
clone size: few

CDR3 DNA: TGTGCCAGCAGCTTTGCGGGAGCTGGGTACAATGAGCAGTTCTTC
CDR3 protein: CASSFAGAGYNEQFF
D gene: TRBD2
V gene: TRBV7-3
J gene: TRBJ2-1
clone size: few

CDR3 DNA: TGTGCCAGCAGCTTTGGGGGAGGCGCAGATACGCAGTATTTT
CDR3 protein: CASSFGGGADTQYF
D gene: NA
V gene: TRBV11-3
J gene: TRBJ2-3
clone size: NA